These 25 T cell receptor beta chains originate from one sample sequenced in a study of CDR3 diversity in severe acne. TCRdb recomputed calls from the PCR reads with MiXCR, one row per CDR3 protein. The table has roughly 100,000 distinct CDR3 sequences, about half seen once; the top ten hold roughly an eighth. The sample was blood. These receptors were collected from a male donor with acne.

This clonotype was observed a few times. The chain combines TRBV15 with TRBJ2-1; the match to TRBD2 covers 8 bases. Germline trimming cut 3 bases from V and 0 bases from J; bases unmatched to any gene: 25. The germline V gene has CDR1 LNHNV and CDR2 YYDKDF (reference sequence). The length of the CDR3 is 23 residues. CDR3 nucleotide sequence: TGTGCCACCAGCAGGGACCTAGTCGCCGACACACACACCAGCGGGAGCTCCTACAATGAGCAGTTCTTC. Residues: CATSRDLVADTHTSGSSYNEQFF.

The chain recombines TRBV19 with TRBJ2-1, with TRBD2 matching 14 bases. Germline CDR1 and CDR2: LNHDA and SQIVND (reference sequence). The CDR3 runs to 20 residues. Trimming took 4 bases from V and 0 from J; bases not matched to a gene: 11. CDR3 nucleotide sequence: TGTGCCAGTAGTACGGGGACTAGCGGGAGAATATTGAACTCCTACAATGAGCAGTTCTTC. Protein sequence: CASSTGTSGRILNSYNEQFF.

The chain uses TRBV6-4 and TRBJ2-3; perhaps D is TRBD1 or TRBD2 (6 bases each). V was clipped by 5 bases and J by 11 bases, with 17 bases between them. This CDR3 comprises 13 residues. The germline gives CDR1 MRHNA, CDR2 SNTAGT. The CDR3 is CASSTGAGNEQYF. CDR3 sequence (DNA): TGTGCCAGCAGTACGGGGGCAGGTAATGAGCAGTATTTT.

This clonotype was detected ten times or more. The rearrangement joins TRBV6-5 to TRBJ2-3; D gene uncertain. The CDR3 has 15 residues. The V gene's germline CDR1 is MNHEY and CDR2 SVGAGI. V lost 0 bases and J lost 2, with 9 bases in between. CDR3 amino acids: CASSYSEAFTDTQYF. CDR3 DNA: TGTGCCAGCAGTTACTCAGAAGCCTTCACAGATACGCAGTATTTT.

This clonotype was counted only a few times. The chain has TRBV7-9 and TRBJ1-6; 12 bases agree with TRBD1. The CDR3 contains 17 residues. From germline, CDR1 is SEHNR and CDR2 FQNEAQ (reference sequence). Trimming took 2 bases from V and 6 from J; bases not matched to a gene: 5. The CDR3 DNA reads as TGTGCCAGCAGCTTATCCGGGACAGGGGGCGGTAATTCACCCCTCCACTTT. It is translated as CASSLSGTGGGNSPLHF.

This clonotype has only a few counts. This sequence joins TRBV3-1 and TRBJ1-2, with a possible D match to TRBD1 (6 bases). There are 16 residues in the CDR3. Germline V lookup: CDR1 LGHDT, CDR2 YNNKEL (reference sequence). V lost 0 bases and J lost 7, with 18 bases in between. In DNA form, the CDR3 reads TGTGCCAGCAGCCAAGATTACGGGGGCGTCGTAGGTGGCTACACCTTC. Translation: CASSQDYGGVVGGYTF.

Ten or more counts support this clonotype. The chain combines TRBV19 with TRBJ2-7, with D possibly matching TRBD1 (6 bases). The CDR3 is 14 residues long. CDR1 LNHDA and CDR2 SQIVND come from the germline V gene (reference sequence). V was clipped by 7 bases and J by 5 bases, with 18 bases between them. CDR3 sequence reads: CASTLTGLTDEQYF. DNA for the CDR3: TGTGCCAGTACCCTAACAGGGTTGACAGACGAGCAGTACTTC.

In this sample, this clonotype turned up many times. This chain links TRBV19 with TRBJ1-5; D unclear. CDR1 LNHDA and CDR2 SQIVND come from the germline V gene (reference sequence). This CDR3 has 14 residues. V gave up 5 bases and J gave up 3 bases, with 11 bases separating them. CDR3 DNA sequence: TGTGCCAGTAGTCCGACTCGGGCCAATCAGCCCCAGCATTTT. This codes for CASSPTRANQPQHF.

Notes on this clonotype: Being one base from a much bigger clone, this may be a read error. Here the CDR3 omits its conserved ending phenylalanine or tryptophan, so a read error is the likely source. CDR3 DNA sequence: TGTGCCAGCAGCCTAGAAGGCACAGATACGCAGTATCTT. Protein product: CASSLEGTDTQYL. The rearrangement links TRBV6-4 to TRBJ2-3, with D unclear. The length of the CDR3 is 13 residues. Looked up from germline, CDR1 is MRHNA and CDR2 is SNTAGT. V lost 6 bases to trimming and J lost 1 base, with 8 bases between them.

This clonotype showed up just a few times. V is TRBV10-2 and J is TRBJ2-7, with 9 bases identical to TRBD1. Germline lookup yields CDR1 WSHSY and CDR2 SAAADI. The J segment lost 4 bases and the V segment lost 4 bases, leaving 8 bases of the junction unmatched. The CDR3 runs 15 residues. In DNA form, the CDR3 reads TGCGCCAGCAGTGTCATCCGGGACAGGGAATACGAGCAGTACTTC. Its translation is CASSVIRDREYEQYF.

This clonotype has at least ten counts. The chain is built from TRBV29-1 and TRBJ2-1; TRBD1 matches 12 bases. Germline CDR1 SQVTM, CDR2 ANQGSEA. CDR3 size: 15 residues. V gave up 6 bases and J gave up 4 bases; unmatched junction bases: 7. This CDR3 reads CSVALGQGAYNEQFF. The CDR3 nucleotides are TGCAGCGTAGCTCTGGGACAGGGGGCGTACAATGAGCAGTTCTTC.

V is TRBV7-9 and J is TRBJ2-2, with 9 bases matching TRBD2. V lost 5 bases and J lost 1; bases outside the gene matches: 5. This CDR3 comprises 16 residues. The germline V gene has CDR1 SEHNR and CDR2 FQNEAQ (reference sequence). The CDR3 sequence: CASSVRTSENTGELFF. CDR3 nucleotides: TGTGCCAGCAGCGTTCGGACTAGCGAGAACACCGGGGAGCTGTTTTTT.

In its sample, this clonotype was seen many times. CDR3 loop: CSARGTLEWGQYF. The CDR3 DNA sequence: TGCAGTGCTAGAGGGACCTTAGAGTGGGGGCAGTACTTC. The rearrangement joins TRBV20-1 to TRBJ2-7; no clear D. The CDR3 is 13 residues long. Germline assignment: CDR1 DFQATT and CDR2 SNEGSKA (reference sequence). Trimming removed 1 base at V and 9 bases at J, with 16 bases between.

This clonotype was counted at least ten times. The chain joins TRBV27 to TRBJ2-7, with 7 bases fitting TRBD1. Germline V gene sequence: CDR1 MNHEY, CDR2 SMNVEV (reference sequence). V shed 5 bases and J 0 bases; nucleotides not matched to a gene: 1. The CDR3 spans 13 residues. This CDR3 is CASSRTGSYEQYV. The CDR3 DNA reads TGTGCCAGCAGTCGGACAGGCTCCTACGAGCAGTACGTC.

This clonotype was detected many times. This chain uses TRBV11-2 with TRBJ2-1; D perhaps matches TRBD2 (6 bases). Germline loops: CDR1 SGHAT, CDR2 FQNNGV. The V gene lost 5 bases and the J gene lost 9 bases, with 17 bases spanning the gap. The CDR3 is made up of 14 amino acids. In DNA form, the CDR3 reads TGTGCCAGCAGCCAGATGGGGGGACGGATTGAGCAGTTCTTC. Translated: CASSQMGGRIEQFF.

Within the sample, this clonotype is medium-sized. V usage is TRBV25-1 and J usage is TRBJ2-7, with 9 bases fitting TRBD1. The CDR3 extends over 17 amino acids. Trimming cost V 1 base and J 5 bases; bases outside gene matches: 12. Germline V CDR1 and CDR2: MGHDK, SYGVNS. CDR3 coding DNA: TGTGCCAGCAGTGAATCCCCCGCGGACAGGGGTAACGACGAGCAGTACTTC. Translating it yields CASSESPADRGNDEQYF.

The chain uses TRBV20-1 and TRBJ2-5; TRBD2 agrees at 7 bases. Germline V gene lookup returns CDR1 DFQATT and CDR2 SNEGSKA (reference sequence). The CDR3 is 12 residues long. Trimming took 3 bases from V and 7 from J; bases not matched to a gene: 5. The CDR3 bases are TGCAGTGCTAGTCCGGGGACTATGACCCAGTACTTC. This gives the protein CSASPGTMTQYF.

This clonotype was counted at least ten times. The chain carries TRBV5-8 and TRBJ1-5; unclear D gene. This CDR3 contains 15 residues. Germline CDR1 is SGHTS and CDR2 is YDEGEE. V lost 0 bases and J lost 0, with 7 bases in between. This CDR3 is CASSLDSYSNQPQHF. CDR3 nucleotide sequence: TGTGCCAGCAGCTTGGACAGTTATAGCAATCAGCCCCAGCATTTT.

This clonotype was observed many times. The CDR3 protein is CASSDRATEAFF. The CDR3 coding sequence is TGTGCCAGTTCCGACAGGGCCACTGAAGCTTTCTTT. This chain connects TRBV19 to TRBJ1-1; 7 positions agree with TRBD1. This CDR3 spans 12 amino acids. Germline CDR1 LNHDA, CDR2 SQIVND (reference sequence). V was pared by 8 bases and J by 4 bases, with 4 bases of the junction left unmatched. Drawing the rest from reference TRBV19 and TRBJ1-1, the complete variable domain is DGGITQSPKYLFRKEGQNVTLSCEQNLNHDAMYWYRQDPGQGLRLIYYSQIVNDFQKGDIAEGYSVSREKKESFPLTVTSAQKNPTAFYLCASSDRATEAFFGQGTRLTVV.

This clonotype came up a few times. The junction shows a germline mismatch at one end, possibly a read error. This rearrangement joins TRBV2 to TRBJ2-5, with no clear D. This CDR3 contains 14 residues. Germline values: CDR1 SNHLY, CDR2 FYNNEI. The CDR3 DNA is TGTGCCGGCAGTTTACCAGAAACACGAGAGACCCAGTACTTC. Translation: CAGSLPETRETQYF. The whole variable domain, remainder taken from reference TRBV2 and TRBJ2-5, is EPEVTQTPSHQVTQMGQEVILRCVPISNHLYFYWYRQILGQKVEFLVSFYNNEISEKSEIFDDQFSVERPDGSNFTLKIRSTKLEDSAMYFCAGSLPETRETQYFGPGTRLLVL.

This clonotype was observed once. V and J are TRBV25-1 and TRBJ1-1, with D hard to call. The CDR3 extends over 11 amino acids. The ends were cut back, 8 bases at V and 6 bases at J, with 10 bases in the middle. From germline, CDR1 is MGHDK and CDR2 SYGVNS. The CDR3 DNA reads TGTGCCAGCGCCCGATCCGCTGAAGCTTTCTTT. Protein sequence: CASARSAEAFF.

This clonotype was picked up one time. The chain has TRBV7-8 and TRBJ1-5; TRBD1 might be the D (6 bases). This CDR3 is built from 14 residues. V dropped 6 bases and J dropped 4 bases, with 13 bases sitting between them. The V gene's germline CDR1 is SGHVS and CDR2 FQNEAQ. Written as DNA, the CDR3 is TGTGCCAGCAGTTTTAGGGGGTTAAATCAGCCCCAGCATTTT. As protein: CASSFRGLNQPQHF.

The gene calls are TRBV29-1 and TRBJ1-1; 9 nucleotides agree with TRBD1. The germline V gene has CDR1 SQVTM and CDR2 ANQGSEA. The CDR3 loop spans 14 amino acids. V was clipped by 4 bases and J by 1 base; unmatched bases: 4. This CDR3 reads CSVVTGGGNTEAFF. The CDR3 region has the DNA TGCAGCGTTGTAACAGGGGGCGGGAACACTGAAGCTTTCTTT.

This clonotype is classed as medium-sized. This chain uses TRBV10-3 with TRBJ2-1, with 13 bases aligning to TRBD2. This CDR3 contains 16 residues. CDR1 is ENHRY and CDR2 is SYGVKD in the germline V gene. J lost 5 bases, V lost 7 bases, and 8 bases had no gene match. The CDR3 DNA sequence: TGTGCCATCACCCCCGGACTAGCGGGAGATCACAATGAGCAGTTCTTC. Amino acid sequence: CAITPGLAGDHNEQFF.

This chain connects TRBV10-3 to TRBJ2-5; TRBD1 is a possible D gene (6 bases). Germline-derived CDR1 and CDR2 are ENHRY and SYGVKD. Trimming stripped 5 bases from V and 2 bases from J, with 15 bases between. This CDR3 has 15 residues. CDR3 sequence reads: CAISTSDRPQETQYF. The CDR3 DNA sequence: TGTGCCATCAGTACCTCAGACAGGCCACAAGAGACCCAGTACTTC.